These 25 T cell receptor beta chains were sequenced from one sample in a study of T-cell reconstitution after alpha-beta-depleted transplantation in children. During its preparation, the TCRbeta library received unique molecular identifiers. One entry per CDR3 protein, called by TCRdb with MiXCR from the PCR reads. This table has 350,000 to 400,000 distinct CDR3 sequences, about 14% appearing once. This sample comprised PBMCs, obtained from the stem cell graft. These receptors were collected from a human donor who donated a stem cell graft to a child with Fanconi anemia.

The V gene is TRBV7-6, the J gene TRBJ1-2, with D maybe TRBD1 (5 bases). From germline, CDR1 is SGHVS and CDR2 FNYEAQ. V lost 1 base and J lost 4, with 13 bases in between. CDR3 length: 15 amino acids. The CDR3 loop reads CASSLEAGSLYGYTF. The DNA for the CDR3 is TGTGCCAGCAGCTTAGAGGCAGGGTCTCTCTATGGCTACACCTTC.

The CDR3 here is CASSPPRQANSYNEQFF. The CDR3 DNA follows: TGTGCCAGCTCACCACCTCGTCAGGCGAACTCCTACAATGAGCAGTTCTTC. The V gene is TRBV18, the J gene TRBJ2-1; no clear D gene. The germline V gene encodes CDR1 KGHSH and CDR2 LQKENI. The CDR3 has 17 residues. V shed 0 bases and J shed 0 bases, with 12 bases lying between them.

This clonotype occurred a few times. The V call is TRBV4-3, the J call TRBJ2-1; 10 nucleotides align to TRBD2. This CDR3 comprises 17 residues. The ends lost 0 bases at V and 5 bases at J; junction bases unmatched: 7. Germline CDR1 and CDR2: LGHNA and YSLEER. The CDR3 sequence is CASSQEEVAGGNNEQFF. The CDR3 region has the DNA TGCGCCAGCAGCCAAGAGGAGGTAGCGGGGGGTAACAATGAGCAGTTCTTC.

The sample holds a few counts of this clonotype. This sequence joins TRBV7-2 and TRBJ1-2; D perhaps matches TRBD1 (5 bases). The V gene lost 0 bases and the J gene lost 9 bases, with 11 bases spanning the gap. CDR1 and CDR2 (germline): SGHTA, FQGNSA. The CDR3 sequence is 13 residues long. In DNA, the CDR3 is TGTGCCAGCAGCTTAGCGCTGGGGGAAAGCTACACCTTC. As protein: CASSLALGESYTF.

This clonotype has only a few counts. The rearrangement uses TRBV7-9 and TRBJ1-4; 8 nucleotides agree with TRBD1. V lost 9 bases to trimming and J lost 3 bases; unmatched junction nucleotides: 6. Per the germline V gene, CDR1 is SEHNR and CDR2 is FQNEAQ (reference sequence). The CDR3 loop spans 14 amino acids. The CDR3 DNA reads TGTGCCAGTGGACAGGGTGCGTCTAATGAAAAACTGTTTTTT. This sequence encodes CASGQGASNEKLFF. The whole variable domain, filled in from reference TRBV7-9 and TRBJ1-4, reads DTGVSQNPRHKITKRGQNVTFRCDPISEHNRLYWYRQTLGQGPEFLTYFQNEAQLEKSRLLSDRFSAERPKGSFSTLEIQRTEQGDSAMYLCASGQGASNEKLFFGSGTQLSVL.

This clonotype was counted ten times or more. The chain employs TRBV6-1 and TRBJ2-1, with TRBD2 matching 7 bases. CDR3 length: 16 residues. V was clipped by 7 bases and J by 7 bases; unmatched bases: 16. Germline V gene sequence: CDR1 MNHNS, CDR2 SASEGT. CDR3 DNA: TGTGCCAGCACCCCGCTTGGCGGGGGAACGAGTAATGAGCAGTTCTTC. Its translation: CASTPLGGGTSNEQFF.

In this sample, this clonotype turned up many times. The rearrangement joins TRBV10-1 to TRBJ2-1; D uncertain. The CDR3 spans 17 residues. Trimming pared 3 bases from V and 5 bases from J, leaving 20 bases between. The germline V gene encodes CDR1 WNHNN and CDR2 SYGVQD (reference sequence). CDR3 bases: TGCGCCAGCAGTGATTTTCTGGGTTCCGGTTCCAACAATGAGCAGTTCTTC. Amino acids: CASSDFLGSGSNNEQFF.

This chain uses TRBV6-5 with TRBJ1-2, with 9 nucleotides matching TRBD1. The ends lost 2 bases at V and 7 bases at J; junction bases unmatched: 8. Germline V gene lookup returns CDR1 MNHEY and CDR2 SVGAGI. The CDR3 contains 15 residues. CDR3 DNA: TGTGCCAGCAGTTACAGGGGACAGGGCAACGCTGGCTACACCTTC. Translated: CASSYRGQGNAGYTF.

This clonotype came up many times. CDR3 sequence: CASSLKGVNTGELFF. The CDR3 region has the DNA TGTGCCAGCAGCTTAAAGGGGGTGAACACCGGGGAGCTGTTTTTT. The chain links TRBV7-9 to TRBJ2-2, with D possibly TRBD1 on 6 matching bases. Germline CDR1 is SEHNR and CDR2 is FQNEAQ (reference sequence). CDR3 length equals 15 residues. V gave up 2 bases and J gave up 1 base, with 8 bases separating them.

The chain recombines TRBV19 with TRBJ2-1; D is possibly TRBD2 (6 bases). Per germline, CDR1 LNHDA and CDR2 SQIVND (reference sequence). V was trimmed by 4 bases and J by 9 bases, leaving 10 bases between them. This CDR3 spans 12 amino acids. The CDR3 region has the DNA TGTGCCAGTAGTACCCCCGGGGGTGAGCAGTTCTTC. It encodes CASSTPGGEQFF. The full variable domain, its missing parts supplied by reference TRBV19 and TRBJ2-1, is DGGITQSPKYLFRKEGQNVTLSCEQNLNHDAMYWYRQDPGQGLRLIYYSQIVNDFQKGDIAEGYSVSREKKESFPLTVTSAQKNPTAFYLCASSTPGGEQFFGPGTRLTVL.

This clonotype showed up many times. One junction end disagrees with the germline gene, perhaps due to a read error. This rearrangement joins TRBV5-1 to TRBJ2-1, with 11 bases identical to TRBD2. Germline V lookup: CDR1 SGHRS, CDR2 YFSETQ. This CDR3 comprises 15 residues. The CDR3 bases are TGTGCCAGCAGTTTAGCGGGGGGGCTCTACAATGAGCAGTTCTTC. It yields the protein CASSLAGGLYNEQFF.

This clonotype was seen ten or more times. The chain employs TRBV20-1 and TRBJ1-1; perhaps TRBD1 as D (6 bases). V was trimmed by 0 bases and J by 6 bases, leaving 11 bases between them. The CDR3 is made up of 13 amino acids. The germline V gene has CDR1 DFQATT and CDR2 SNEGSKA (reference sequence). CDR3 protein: CSAREGGSAEAFF. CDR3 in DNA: TGCAGTGCTAGAGAAGGGGGAAGCGCTGAAGCTTTCTTT.

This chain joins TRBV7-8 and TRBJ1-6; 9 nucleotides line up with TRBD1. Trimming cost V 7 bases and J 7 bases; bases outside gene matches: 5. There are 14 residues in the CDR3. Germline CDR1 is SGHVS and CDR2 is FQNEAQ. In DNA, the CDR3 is TGTGCCAGCATCGACGGGACAGGGAATTCACCCCTCCACTTT. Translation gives CASIDGTGNSPLHF.

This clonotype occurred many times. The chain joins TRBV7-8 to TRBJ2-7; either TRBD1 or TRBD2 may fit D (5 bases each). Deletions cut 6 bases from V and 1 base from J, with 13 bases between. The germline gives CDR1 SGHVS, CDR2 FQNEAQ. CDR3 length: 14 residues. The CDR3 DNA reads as TGTGCCAGCAGTCCAACCGGGGCTTCCTACGAGCAGTACGTC. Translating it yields CASSPTGASYEQYV.

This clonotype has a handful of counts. DNA for the CDR3: TGTGCCAGCAGTGTTGGGACAGGCGATAATGAAAAACTGTTTTTT. Encoded protein: CASSVGTGDNEKLFF. V and J are TRBV25-1 and TRBJ1-4, with 8 bases matching TRBD1. CDR1 and CDR2 (germline): MGHDK, SYGVNS. This CDR3 has 15 amino acids. Trimming cost V 4 bases and J 4 bases; bases outside gene matches: 5.

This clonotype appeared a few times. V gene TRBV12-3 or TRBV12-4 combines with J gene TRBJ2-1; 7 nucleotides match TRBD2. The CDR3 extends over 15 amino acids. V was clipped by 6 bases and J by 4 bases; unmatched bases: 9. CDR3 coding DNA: TGTGCCAGCAGACTCACGGGGGGTGTTTACAATGAGCAGTTCTTC. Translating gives CASRLTGGVYNEQFF.

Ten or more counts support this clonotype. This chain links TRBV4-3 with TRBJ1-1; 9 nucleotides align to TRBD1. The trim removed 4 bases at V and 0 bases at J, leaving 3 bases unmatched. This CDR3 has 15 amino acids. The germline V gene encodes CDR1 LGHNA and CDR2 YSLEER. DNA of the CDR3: TGCGCCAGCAGCCTAGGGACAGGGTTGAACACTGAAGCTTTCTTT. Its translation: CASSLGTGLNTEAFF.

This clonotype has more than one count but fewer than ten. This CDR3 is CAWSGNEQFF. CDR3 nucleotides: TGTGCCTGGAGCGGGAATGAGCAGTTCTTC. This chain uses TRBV30 with TRBJ2-1, with D unclear. There are 10 residues in the CDR3. V shed 3 bases and J shed 7 bases, with 4 bases lying between them. The germline CDR1 and CDR2 sequences are GTSNPN and SVGIG (reference sequence).

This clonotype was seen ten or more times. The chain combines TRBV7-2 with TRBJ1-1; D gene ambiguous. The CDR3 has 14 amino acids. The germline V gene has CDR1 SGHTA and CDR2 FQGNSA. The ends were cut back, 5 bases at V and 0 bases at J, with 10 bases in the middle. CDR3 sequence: CASSLMTMNTEAFF. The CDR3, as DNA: TGTGCCAGCAGCCTGATGACAATGAACACTGAAGCTTTCTTT.

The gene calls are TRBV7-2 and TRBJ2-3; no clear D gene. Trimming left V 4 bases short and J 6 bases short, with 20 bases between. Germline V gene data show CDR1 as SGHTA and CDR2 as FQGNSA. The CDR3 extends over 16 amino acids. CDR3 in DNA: TGTGCCAGCAGCTCGGCGCGGTTAATGGGCCCGGATACGCAGTATTTT. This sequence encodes CASSSARLMGPDTQYF.

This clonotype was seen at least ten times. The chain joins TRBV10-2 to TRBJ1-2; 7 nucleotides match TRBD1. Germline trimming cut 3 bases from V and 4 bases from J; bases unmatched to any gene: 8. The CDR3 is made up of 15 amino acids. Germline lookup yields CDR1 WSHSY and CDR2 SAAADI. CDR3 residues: CASSEYRGRSYGYTF. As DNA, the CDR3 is TGCGCCAGCAGTGAATACAGGGGCCGGAGCTATGGCTACACCTTC.

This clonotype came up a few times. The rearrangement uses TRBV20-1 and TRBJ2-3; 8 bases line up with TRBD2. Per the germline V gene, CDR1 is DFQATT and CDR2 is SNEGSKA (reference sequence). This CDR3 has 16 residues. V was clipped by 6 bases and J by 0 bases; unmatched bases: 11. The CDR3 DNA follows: TGCAGTGCCCAACTAGGGGTAGCGGGGAGCACAGATACGCAGTATTTT. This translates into CSAQLGVAGSTDTQYF.

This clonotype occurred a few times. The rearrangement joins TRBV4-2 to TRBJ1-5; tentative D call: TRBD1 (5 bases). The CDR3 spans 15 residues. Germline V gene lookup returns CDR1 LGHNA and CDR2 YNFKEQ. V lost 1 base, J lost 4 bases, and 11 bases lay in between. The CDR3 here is CASSQGGRENQPQHF. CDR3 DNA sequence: TGTGCCAGCAGCCAAGGCGGCAGGGAAAATCAGCCCCAGCATTTT.

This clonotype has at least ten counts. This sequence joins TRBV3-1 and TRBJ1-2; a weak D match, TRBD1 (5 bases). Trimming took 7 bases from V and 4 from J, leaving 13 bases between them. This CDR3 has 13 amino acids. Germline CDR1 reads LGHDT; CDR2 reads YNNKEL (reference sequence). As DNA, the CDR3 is TGTGCCAGCACCCCGTCCGGGGCCTATGGCTACACCTTC. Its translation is CASTPSGAYGYTF.

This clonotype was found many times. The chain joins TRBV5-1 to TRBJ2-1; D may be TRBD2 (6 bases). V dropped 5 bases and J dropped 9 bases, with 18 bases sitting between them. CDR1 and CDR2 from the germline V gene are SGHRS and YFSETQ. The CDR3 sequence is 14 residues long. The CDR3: CASRWTAGFIEQFF. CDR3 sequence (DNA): TGCGCCAGCAGGTGGACGGCGGGGTTTATTGAGCAGTTCTTC.